This TCR beta chain stems from a study of T cells after yellow fever vaccination. MiXCR, run by TCRdb on the 5' RACE reads, gives a single entry per CDR3 protein. This table has under 50,000 distinct CDR3 sequences, over 5.5% appearing once. The sequencing used PBMCs, either bulk or a sorted T-cell subset (CD4+, CD8+, memory, or dextramer-sorted; not recorded which), collected 45 days after the yellow fever booster vaccination. This sequence originates from a man between 25 and 39 years old who received the YFV17D yellow fever vaccine.

Here the CDR3 reads CASSLGTDNEQFF. In DNA, the CDR3 is TGTGCCAGCAGCTTAGGGACTGACAATGAGCAGTTCTTC. The genes are TRBV7-2 and TRBJ2-1; perhaps TRBD2 as D (5 bases). CDR1 is SGHTA and CDR2 is FQGNSA in the germline V gene. Trimming left V 1 base short and J 5 bases short, with 6 bases between. The CDR3 covers 13 residues.